This TCR beta chain was obtained from a study of T-cell reconstitution after alpha-beta-depleted transplantation in children. V was shortened by 6 bases and J by 5 bases, with 10 bases between the two germline ends. This CDR3 contains 13 residues. Construction of the TCRbeta library involved unique molecular identifiers. A single record per CDR3 protein comes from TCRdb applying MiXCR to the PCR reads. The top ten clones hold about 5.9% of a sample with roughly 200,000 distinct CDR3 sequences, about 6.6% of them seen once. This clonotype was recorded many times. This chain joins TRBV12-3 or TRBV12-4 and TRBJ1-4, with TRBD1 as a possible D gene (6 bases). The source was PBMCs, collected before TCRalphabeta/CD19-depleted stem cell transplant. The sequence was obtained from a boy between 2 and 10 years old with acute lymphoblastic leukemia, due to receive a stem cell transplant. The CDR3 DNA sequence: TGTGCCAGCAGGCCGGACAGAAATGAAAAACTGTTTTTT. This translates into CASRPDRNEKLFF.